This TCR beta chain was profiled in a study of blood T cell repertoires in COVID-19. As handled by the study authors: Amplification from reference gene primers served as the basis for estimated nucleated cell counts. The method was immunoSEQ multiplex PCR; TCRdb's version includes in-frame clones alone and lacks a portion of them. From that table come the V and J calls and clone size; the DNA was used to work out D and trimming. The sample consists of about 330,000 clones, around nine tenths of them appearing once. Per the germline V gene, CDR1 is SGHRS and CDR2 is YFSETQ. The CDR3 has 14 residues. Between the trimmed V and J ends, which lost 1 base and 7 bases, there was a span of 11 bases. Participant-reported clinical history was the basis for cohort assignment.

V usage is TRBV5-1 and J usage is TRBJ1-4, with a possible D match to TRBD1 (5 bases). The TCR was taken from a woman aged 25 to 39 who had recovered from COVID-19. The sample consisted of PBMCs or T cells enriched from blood (not recorded which). CDR3 protein: CASSLMGLGEKLFF. CDR3 sequence (DNA): TGCGCCAGCAGCTTGATGGGGCTGGGTGAAAAACTGTTTTTT.